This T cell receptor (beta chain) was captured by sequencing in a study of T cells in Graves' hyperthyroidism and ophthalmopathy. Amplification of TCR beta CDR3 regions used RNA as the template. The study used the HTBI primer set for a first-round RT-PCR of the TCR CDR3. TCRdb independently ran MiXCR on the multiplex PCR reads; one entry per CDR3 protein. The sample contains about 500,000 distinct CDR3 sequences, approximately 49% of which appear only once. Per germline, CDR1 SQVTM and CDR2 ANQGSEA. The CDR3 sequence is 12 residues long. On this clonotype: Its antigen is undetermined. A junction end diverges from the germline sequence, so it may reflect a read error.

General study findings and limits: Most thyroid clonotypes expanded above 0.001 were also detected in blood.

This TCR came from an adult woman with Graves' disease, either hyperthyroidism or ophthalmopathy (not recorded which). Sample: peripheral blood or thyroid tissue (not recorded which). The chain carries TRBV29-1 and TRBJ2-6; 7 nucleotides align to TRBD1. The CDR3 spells CSAQVGQATEAF. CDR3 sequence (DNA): TGCAGCGCTCAAGTCGGACAGGCCACTGAAGCTTTC.